Described below is a single T cell receptor beta chain sequence and its context. Its target is not known. CDR3 length: 14 residues. The germline V gene has CDR1 MNHNS and CDR2 SASEGT. The ends were cut back, 7 bases at V and 4 bases at J, with 16 bases in the middle. This sample is part of a study of T cells in Graves' hyperthyroidism and ophthalmopathy. Study-wide results and caveats: Among clonotypes expanded in thyroid above 0.001, most were also found in blood.

TCR beta CDR3 region amplification was performed from RNA transcripts. The HTBI primer set served for first-round RT-PCR of the TCR CDR3. MiXCR was run by TCRdb on the multiplex PCR reads, yielding one entry per CDR3 protein. The sample carries under 550,000 distinct CDR3 sequences, roughly 21% recorded once. V is TRBV6-1 and J is TRBJ2-5; D is perhaps TRBD1 (6 bases). This clonotype was sampled from a man in his forties with Graves' ophthalmopathy. Sequenced: blood. This CDR3 reads CASIYKGVGETQYF. The CDR3 nucleotides read TGTGCCAGCATCTATAAGGGGGTTGGAGAGACCCAGTACTTC.